A single sample gave rise to the 13 T cell receptor beta chains below, sequenced in a study of T cell repertoires in cytomegalovirus infection. TCRdb used MiXCR to reprocess the reads, holding one entry per CDR3 protein. The table lists roughly 310,000 distinct CDR3 sequences, 25% to 35% of them singletons. No antigen is known for these receptors. The sample here was cultured PBMCs, taken from culture after CMV antigen stimulation. These receptor sequences come from a human donor in good health (CMV status not recorded). Some clones in this sample may be carry-over from other donors' samples.

The chain joins TRBV7-4 to TRBJ2-7; D is undetermined. Per germline, CDR1 SGHVT and CDR2 SQSDAQ. Trimming stripped 1 base from V and 3 bases from J, with 13 bases between. The CDR3 totals 15 residues. The CDR3, as DNA: TGTGCCAGCAGCTTAGGGACCCCCCCCCGCTACGAGCAGTACTTC. Its protein product is CASSLGTPPRYEQYF.

This clonotype occurred a few times. This chain uses TRBV7-3 with TRBJ1-3; D gene uncertain. Germline V gene sequence: CDR1 SGHTA, CDR2 FQGTGA. Trimming took off 5 bases at V and 3 bases at J, with 5 bases between the two ends. This CDR3 region has 12 residues. CDR3 in DNA: TGTGCCAGCAGCGACGGTGGAAACACCATATATTTT. Amino acid sequence: CASSDGGNTIYF.

In this sample, this clonotype turned up a few times. V is TRBV28 and J is TRBJ2-5; D perhaps matches TRBD1 (6 bases). Trimming left V 8 bases short and J 2 bases short, with 15 bases between. Germline CDR1 MDHEN, CDR2 SYDVKM. The CDR3 has 14 amino acids. CDR3 sequence reads: CASGPVTGQETQYF. CDR3 bases: TGTGCCAGCGGACCCGTGACAGGTCAAGAGACCCAGTACTTC.

This rearrangement joins TRBV12-3 or TRBV12-4 to TRBJ2-3; 12 bases are shared with TRBD2. This CDR3 has 15 residues. Losses at the gene ends were 6 bases for V and 4 bases for J; bases not matched to a gene: 5. CDR3 sequence reads: CASRPRLAGADTQYF. The CDR3 bases are TGTGCCAGCAGGCCCCGACTAGCGGGGGCAGATACGCAGTATTTT.

The rearrangement joins TRBV7-6 to TRBJ1-1; tentative D call: TRBD1 (5 bases). CDR3 length: 17 residues. V was trimmed by 1 base and J by 7 bases, leaving 22 bases between them. In germline, CDR1 is SGHVS, CDR2 FNYEAQ. The chain's CDR3 is CASSLVGTGGPKGEAFF. CDR3 DNA: TGTGCCAGCAGCTTAGTTGGTACGGGGGGTCCCAAAGGTGAAGCTTTCTTT.

This chain links TRBV28 with TRBJ2-3, with 8 bases matching TRBD2. Germline loops: CDR1 MDHEN, CDR2 SYDVKM. Trimming cost V 5 bases and J 1 base; bases outside gene matches: 2. This CDR3 has 14 residues. For the CDR3, the DNA is TGTGCCAGCAGTCAGACTAGCGGCACAGATACGCAGTATTTT. Its protein product is CASSQTSGTDTQYF.

This clonotype came up a few times. The V and J genes are TRBV12-3 or TRBV12-4 and TRBJ2-6; D not certain. Trimming took 5 bases from V and 0 from J, leaving 5 bases between them. The CDR3 is made up of 14 amino acids. CDR3 bases: TGTGCCAGCAGTGCAACCTCTGGGGCCAACGTCCTGACTTTC. This encodes CASSATSGANVLTF.

This clonotype was counted a few times. The chain has TRBV11-2 and TRBJ2-5; 7 nucleotides align to TRBD1. V lost 5 bases and J lost 3; bases outside the gene matches: 3. Germline loops: CDR1 SGHAT, CDR2 FQNNGV. This CDR3 spans 13 amino acids. The CDR3 DNA reads TGTGCCAGCAGCAAGGGACAGAAAGAGACCCAGTACTTC. Translation gives CASSKGQKETQYF.

The chain joins TRBV29-1 to TRBJ2-3; 8 bases align to TRBD2. Germline V CDR1 and CDR2: SQVTM, ANQGSEA. V shed 4 bases, J shed 3 bases, and the junction held 3 bases outside the gene matches. This CDR3 has 13 amino acids. Here the CDR3 reads CSVAGGVTDTQYF. In DNA form, the CDR3 reads TGCAGCGTTGCCGGGGGGGTAACAGATACGCAGTATTTT.

The sample holds many counts of this clonotype. The genes are TRBV6-1 and TRBJ1-5, with TRBD1 as a possible D gene (6 bases). Trimming cost V 4 bases and J 7 bases, with 20 bases left between them. CDR3 length: 16 amino acids. From germline, CDR1 is MNHNS and CDR2 SASEGT. The CDR3 spells CASSGPQGRVGQPQHF. The DNA for the CDR3 is TGTGCCAGCAGTGGGCCGCAGGGGAGGGTGGGACAGCCCCAGCATTTT.

The rearrangement joins TRBV7-2 to TRBJ2-3; TRBD2 aligns across 7 bases. V was pared by 2 bases and J by 2 bases, with 7 bases of the junction left unmatched. The length of the CDR3 is 16 residues. Germline-derived CDR1 and CDR2 are SGHTA and FQGNSA. CDR3 loop: CASSLIAGVHTDTQYF. DNA for the CDR3: TGTGCCAGCAGCTTAATTGCGGGGGTCCACACAGATACGCAGTATTTT.

This clonotype was seen a few times. CDR3 coding DNA: TGTGCCAGCAGTTACATCCGACTAGCAGGTGACAATGAGCAGTTCTTC. Protein product: CASSYIRLAGDNEQFF. This rearrangement joins TRBV28 to TRBJ2-1, with 7 nucleotides matching TRBD2. Germline CDR1 MDHEN, CDR2 SYDVKM. The CDR3 contains 16 residues. Trimming removed 4 bases from V and 5 bases from J; junction bases left unmatched: 11. The complete variable domain, with remaining parts taken from reference TRBV28 and TRBJ2-1, reads DVKVTQSSRYLVKRTGEKVFLECVQDMDHENMFWYRQDPGLGLRLIYFSYDVKMKEKGDIPEGYSVSREKKERFSLILESASTNQTSMYLCASSYIRLAGDNEQFFGPGTRLTVL.

This clonotype was seen a few times. The V and J genes are TRBV6-1 and TRBJ1-5; D not resolved. CDR3 length equals 15 residues. Germline V gene sequence: CDR1 MNHNS, CDR2 SASEGT. V gave up 4 bases and J gave up 6 bases, with 16 bases separating them. The CDR3 here is CASSGEDETFQPQHF. CDR3 bases: TGTGCCAGCAGTGGCGAAGATGAGACATTTCAGCCCCAGCATTTT.